The TCR beta chain described here comes from a study of CD8+ T cells in alopecia areata. V lost 0 bases and J lost 8, with 13 bases in between. In germline, CDR1 is SEHNR, CDR2 FQNEAQ (reference sequence). CDR3 length equals 14 residues. Noted treatment: oral pan-JAK inhibitor, 5-10 mg twice daily. RNA extraction and reverse transcription yielded cDNA as sequencing template. Sequencing was performed with immunoSEQ multiplex PCR; in TCRdb, only in-frame clones are kept and a portion is missing. In the table there are under 250,000 clones, around 65% of which are singletons. This clone has only a few counts.

The sequence came from a human donor with alopecia areata. Sequencing used CD4+ T cells sorted from blood, obtained between weeks 44 and 45, from a patient treated with tofacitinib. This chain uses TRBV7-9 with TRBJ1-1; D remains ambiguous. The CDR3 protein is CASSLAQAVKEAFF. Here the CDR3 DNA reads TGTGCCAGCAGCTTAGCGCAGGCAGTAAAGGAAGCTTTCTTT.